This T cell receptor (beta chain) was identified during a study of T-cell reconstitution after alpha-beta-depleted transplantation in children. Study-level results: Recipient T cells and thymic progenitors that survived gave rise to the high TCRbeta diversity observed at day 60 in some patients. Fresh T-cell production supplied most of the T-cell counts and diversity seen one year after transplant. At around two months after transplant, the alpha-beta T cells were reportedly derived from several hundred expanded clones that came from non-depleted graft cells.

In this sample, this clonotype turned up many times. What it binds is not known. A TCRbeta library incorporating unique molecular identifiers was prepared. Each CDR3 protein is one row after TCRdb ran MiXCR on the PCR reads. The data show about 17,000 distinct CDR3 sequences, with around 12% seen just once and approximately 70% held by the top ten. In germline, CDR1 is KGHSH, CDR2 LQKENI. V was clipped by 5 bases and J by 1 base, with 2 bases between them. CDR3 length: 11 residues. The sample in question was PBMCs, mostly from graft donor cells, obtained 180 days after TCRalphabeta/CD19-depleted stem cell transplant. This chain joins TRBV18 and TRBJ1-1, with unresolved D. The sequence was obtained from a boy in the first two years of life who had a stem cell transplant for Wiskott-Aldrich syndrome, so the T cells may come from the graft donor. CDR3 amino acids: CASSSNTEAFF. As DNA, the CDR3 is TGTGCCAGCTCATCGAACACTGAAGCTTTCTTT.